Listed here is a single T cell receptor (beta chain). The method was immunoSEQ multiplex PCR; TCRdb's version includes in-frame clones alone and lacks a portion of them. The sample lists 100,000 or so clones, 80% to 95% occurring once. This record belongs to a study of siplizumab effects on memory and regulatory T cells. Trimming pared 8 bases from V and 4 bases from J, leaving 12 bases between. The CDR3 length is 14 residues. In germline, CDR1 is SEHNR, CDR2 FQNEAQ (reference sequence). Sequenced sample: non-Treg CD4+ T cells sorted from blood. This sequence joins TRBV7-9 and TRBJ2-6; D is ambiguous. This TCR derives from a human donor in good health. CDR3 residues: CASLQAGGANVLTF. The CDR3 DNA sequence: TGTGCCAGCCTGCAGGCTGGAGGGGCCAACGTCCTGACTTTC.